The next 27 T cell receptor beta chains were all read from a single sample in a study of molecular identifiers for immune sequencing clone quantification. TCRdb ran MiXCR on the PCR reads and lists one entry per CDR3 protein. The sample contains about 500,000 distinct CDR3 sequences, about a fifth of which appear only once. The sample was naive CD8+ T cells from blood, with Jurkat cell RNA spiked in. Subset indicated: FACS-sorted CD8+CD4-CCR7+CD45RA+ naive T cells. Receptors originate from a human donor in good health. Some libraries in this study had Jurkat cell RNA spiked in.

This clonotype turned up a few times. The chain recombines TRBV20-1 with TRBJ1-2, with TRBD1 identical over 10 bases. J lost 0 bases, V lost 0 bases, and 10 bases had no gene match. CDR3 length: 18 residues. The V gene's germline CDR1 is DFQATT and CDR2 SNEGSKA (reference sequence). The CDR3 region is CSARDLWDRGLSNYGYTF. The CDR3 coding sequence is TGCAGTGCTAGAGATCTTTGGGACAGGGGACTTTCTAACTATGGCTACACCTTC.

A few counts support this clonotype. V gene TRBV29-1 combines with J gene TRBJ1-2; 9 bases align to TRBD1. The CDR3 runs to 14 residues. Germline V gene sequence: CDR1 SQVTM, CDR2 ANQGSEA. Losses at the gene ends were 7 bases for V and 4 bases for J; bases not matched to a gene: 10. The CDR3 region has the DNA TGCAGCGCGGGAACAGGGGGCTTCGGCTATGGCTACACCTTC. Its translation: CSAGTGGFGYGYTF.

This clonotype was recorded many times. One end of the junction is discordant with germline, which a read error may explain. The chain joins TRBV7-9 to TRBJ2-1, with TRBD1 matching 8 bases. The CDR3 totals 14 residues. Germline-derived CDR1 and CDR2 are SEHNR and FQNEAQ (reference sequence). CDR3 loop: CASSLDWGQVLLGF. The CDR3, as DNA: TGTGCCAGCAGCTTAGACTGGGGACAGGTACTGTTAGGATTC. Full variable domain (outside the CDR3, taken from reference TRBV7-9 and TRBJ2-1): DTGVSQNPRHKITKRGQNVTFRCDPISEHNRLYWYRQTLGQGPEFLTYFQNEAQLEKSRLLSDRFSAERPKGSFSTLEIQRTEQGDSAMYLCASSLDWGQVLLGFGPGTRLTVL.

As to this clonotype: A read error is likely, as this CDR3 ends without the conserved phenylalanine or tryptophan. The gene calls are TRBV6-2 or TRBV6-3 and TRBJ1-2; perhaps TRBD1 as D (5 bases). Trimming removed 7 bases from V and 0 bases from J, with 15 bases in between. CDR1 is MNHEY and CDR2 is SVGEGT in the germline V gene. The CDR3 contains 15 residues. The CDR3 spells CASTTWDLANYGYTL. In DNA, the CDR3 is TGTGCCAGCACCACCTGGGACTTAGCTAACTATGGCTACACCCTC.

In regard to this clonotype: A read error is possible here, since a much larger clone lies one base away. The chain has TRBV4-3 and TRBJ2-7, with D tentatively TRBD1 (5 bases). The germline CDR1 and CDR2 sequences are LGHNA and YSLEER. This CDR3 has 14 residues. The DNA for the CDR3 is TGCGCCAGCGGCCAAGATATTCAGGGATACGAGCAGTACTTC. Protein product: CASGQDIQGYEQYF.

This clonotype was detected ten times or more. V is TRBV29-1 and J is TRBJ2-7; D gene uncertain. The CDR3 is 12 residues long. Germline assignment: CDR1 SQVTM and CDR2 ANQGSEA. V was clipped by 3 bases and J by 2 bases, with 8 bases between them. CDR3 DNA: TGCAGCGTTGAGGGCACCACCTACGAGCAGTACTTC. Protein: CSVEGTTYEQYF.

This clonotype was found many times. The chain couples TRBV20-1 to TRBJ2-3, with 8 bases aligning to TRBD2. The germline V gene has CDR1 DFQATT and CDR2 SNEGSKA (reference sequence). The V segment lost 4 bases and the J segment 5 bases; nucleotides outside the gene matches: 2. The CDR3 consists of 12 residues. The DNA for the CDR3 is TGCAGTGCTAACGGGAGGGTAGATACGCAGTATTTT. It encodes CSANGRVDTQYF.

The V call is TRBV27, the J call TRBJ1-5; 9 nucleotides match TRBD1. After removal of 5 bases from V and 2 bases from J, the junction contained 13 bases not matched to a gene. Per germline, CDR1 MNHEY and CDR2 SMNVEV (reference sequence). There are 18 residues in the CDR3. The CDR3: CASSPSRRDRVGNQPQHF. The CDR3 DNA reads as TGTGCCAGCAGTCCATCCCGCCGGGACAGGGTTGGCAATCAGCCCCAGCATTTT.

This clonotype came up many times. The CDR3: CASSQWLQLTDTQYF. DNA of the CDR3: TGCGCCAGCAGCCAGTGGTTACAGTTGACAGATACGCAGTATTTT. The chain uses TRBV5-1 and TRBJ2-3; no clear D. The germline gives CDR1 SGHRS, CDR2 YFSETQ. The CDR3 has 15 amino acids. The V end lost 4 bases, the J end lost 3 bases, and 15 bases lay between the germline ends.

This clonotype has only a few counts. The chain employs TRBV2 and TRBJ1-1; D not resolved. Germline V lookup: CDR1 SNHLY, CDR2 FYNNEI. The germline V and J ends were trimmed by 9 bases and 1 base, with 12 bases remaining between them. This CDR3 is 13 amino acids long. The CDR3 DNA reads TGTGCCAGAAACAGCGAAGAGAACACTGAAGCTTTCTTT. Amino acid sequence: CARNSEENTEAFF.

This clonotype was picked up a small number of times. The rearrangement uses TRBV7-6 and TRBJ2-7; D is unresolved. Germline-derived CDR1 and CDR2 are SGHVS and FNYEAQ. Trimming took 4 bases from V and 5 from J, leaving 12 bases between them. CDR3 size: 13 residues. In DNA form, the CDR3 reads TGTGCCAGCAGCTCCAATGCGGTCCACGAGCAGTACTTC. This encodes CASSSNAVHEQYF.

The chain joins TRBV5-5 to TRBJ2-6; TRBD1 or TRBD2 may be the D gene (5 bases each). Germline V lookup: CDR1 SGHKS, CDR2 YYEKEE (reference sequence). V was cut by 6 bases and J by 1 base, with 14 bases left in between. The CDR3 runs to 16 residues. The CDR3 DNA sequence: TGTGCCAGCACAGGGATGGGGGTATCTGGGGCCAACGTCCTGACTTTC. Residues: CASTGMGVSGANVLTF.

This clonotype has ten or more counts. The chain couples TRBV7-6 to TRBJ2-2; 9 nucleotides line up with TRBD2. The V and J ends lost 5 bases and 2 bases, in that order; junction bases with no gene match: 3. The CDR3 contains 15 residues. Germline V gene sequence: CDR1 SGHVS, CDR2 FNYEAQ. CDR3 sequence reads: CASSPGLANTGELFF. DNA of the CDR3: TGTGCCAGCAGCCCGGGACTAGCAAACACCGGGGAGCTGTTTTTT.

The rearrangement uses TRBV19 and TRBJ1-2; TRBD1 agrees at 10 bases. V was pared by 6 bases and J by 3 bases, with 4 bases of the junction left unmatched. The CDR3 is 14 residues long. Germline loops: CDR1 LNHDA, CDR2 SQIVND (reference sequence). The CDR3 here is CASRTGGIDYGYTF. The CDR3 nucleotides read TGTGCCAGTAGGACAGGGGGCATCGACTATGGCTACACCTTC.

This clonotype was seen a few times. The rearrangement joins TRBV27 to TRBJ2-7; 7 bases are shared with TRBD2. The germline V gene has CDR1 MNHEY and CDR2 SMNVEV (reference sequence). J gave up 6 bases and V 8 bases, and 4 bases lay outside the gene matches. This CDR3 has 11 residues. The CDR3 reads CASGGGVEQYF. The CDR3 region has the DNA TGTGCCAGCGGGGGGGGGGTCGAGCAGTACTTC.

This clonotype came up once. This may stem from a read error, because a much larger clone lies one nucleotide away. The conserved phenylalanine or tryptophan normally closing the CDR3 is absent here, so this likely arose from a read error. The J gene is TRBJ2-7, the V gene TRBV6-5; possibly TRBD2 for D (6 bases). CDR3 length: 14 residues. Germline V gene lookup returns CDR1 MNHEY and CDR2 SVGAGI. Trimming took 7 bases from V and 6 from J, leaving 19 bases between them. The CDR3 loop reads CASNKAAGEVEQYL. The CDR3 DNA follows: TGTGCCAGCAACAAAGCAGCGGGTGAGGTCGAGCAGTACTTA.

The CDR3 coding sequence is TGTGCCAGCAGTCCCGACAGGGTAAGGGGCGGGCAGTACTTC. Translated, it gives CASSPDRVRGGQYF. The rearrangement joins TRBV6-2 or TRBV6-3 to TRBJ2-7; TRBD1 aligns across 7 bases. Germline loops: CDR1 MNHEY, CDR2 SVGEGT. The CDR3 runs 14 residues. V dropped 5 bases and J dropped 9; count of bases not matched to a gene: 13.

This clonotype was detected many times. This chain joins TRBV20-1 and TRBJ2-7; 7 nucleotides line up with TRBD2. Germline V lookup: CDR1 DFQATT, CDR2 SNEGSKA (reference sequence). V was pared by 0 bases and J by 2 bases, with 7 bases of the junction left unmatched. The CDR3 has 15 residues. CDR3 sequence reads: CSARDEKSGTYEQYF. The CDR3 DNA sequence: TGCAGTGCTAGAGATGAGAAAAGCGGGACCTACGAGCAGTACTTC.

The chain combines TRBV12-3 or TRBV12-4 with TRBJ2-7, with D perhaps matching TRBD2 (6 bases). Trimming removed 8 bases from V and 1 base from J, with 18 bases in between. The CDR3 has 15 amino acids. The CDR3 here is CASLLGEDPSYEQYF. The DNA for the CDR3 is TGTGCCAGCCTATTAGGGGAGGACCCTTCCTACGAGCAGTACTTC.

The sample holds a few counts of this clonotype. This chain joins TRBV4-2 and TRBJ2-7; 8 bases match TRBD2. The CDR3 sequence is 13 residues long. Looked up from germline, CDR1 is LGHNA and CDR2 is YNFKEQ. After removal of 7 bases from V and 5 bases from J, the junction contained 7 bases not matched to a gene. For the CDR3, the DNA is TGTGCCAGCACACCCGGGAGGGCTGACGAGCAGTACTTC. Its translation: CASTPGRADEQYF.

Many counts were recorded for this clonotype. The chain joins TRBV9 to TRBJ2-6, with unresolved D. This CDR3 comprises 16 residues. Germline V lookup: CDR1 SGDLS, CDR2 YYNGEE. Trimming took off 1 base at V and 4 bases at J, with 12 bases between the two ends. The CDR3 here is CASSVSGFAGANVLTF. In DNA form, the CDR3 reads TGTGCCAGCAGCGTATCCGGTTTCGCCGGGGCCAACGTCCTGACTTTC.

This clonotype was seen many times. This chain uses TRBV6-5 with TRBJ2-6, with D possibly TRBD1 on 6 matching bases. The V end lost 0 bases, the J end lost 2 bases, and 8 bases lay between the germline ends. Germline CDR1 MNHEY, CDR2 SVGAGI. The CDR3 consists of 16 residues. The chain's CDR3 is CASSYSNRAGANVLTF. The CDR3 nucleotides read TGTGCCAGCAGTTACTCGAACAGGGCTGGGGCCAACGTCCTGACTTTC.

V is TRBV20-1 and J is TRBJ2-3; the match to TRBD2 covers 9 bases. CDR1 and CDR2 (germline): DFQATT, SNEGSKA (reference sequence). Losses at the gene ends were 1 base for V and 0 bases for J; bases not matched to a gene: 14. The CDR3 has 19 amino acids. CDR3 loop: CSARVGLGLAGPSTDTQYF. CDR3 DNA: TGCAGTGCTAGAGTTGGGCTGGGTCTAGCGGGGCCTAGCACAGATACGCAGTATTTT.

This clonotype came up a few times. The CDR3 loop is CAWSHPTSGDYEQYF. CDR3 bases: TGTGCCTGGAGTCACCCAACTAGCGGGGACTACGAGCAGTACTTC. The chain recombines TRBV30 with TRBJ2-7, with TRBD2 matching 10 bases. This CDR3 is 15 amino acids long. The germline V gene has CDR1 GTSNPN and CDR2 SVGIG (reference sequence). J gave up 3 bases and V 2 bases, and 7 bases lay outside the gene matches.

This clonotype was seen ten or more times. The chain has TRBV7-2 and TRBJ2-7; 12 nucleotides match TRBD2. Germline CDR1 reads SGHTA; CDR2 reads FQGNSA. Trimming removed 4 bases from V and 2 bases from J; junction bases left unmatched: 3. The CDR3 is 15 residues long. CDR3 DNA sequence: TGTGCCAGCAGCTCACTAGCGGGGGGTGCCTACGAGCAGTACTTC. This codes for CASSSLAGGAYEQYF.

This clonotype was detected a few times. This rearrangement joins TRBV7-6 to TRBJ2-1; 7 bases map to TRBD1. V gave up 2 bases and J gave up 8 bases; unmatched junction bases: 12. The germline gives CDR1 SGHVS, CDR2 FNYEAQ. The CDR3 is 16 amino acids. CDR3 nucleotides: TGTGCCAGCAGCTTAACGGGACAGTCTCTTAGGGATGAGCAGTTCTTC. Translated: CASSLTGQSLRDEQFF.

As regards this clonotype: It may be a read error: a sequence one base away is much more abundant. The chain combines TRBV6-6 with TRBJ1-1; 9 nucleotides match TRBD1. Per germline, CDR1 MNHNY and CDR2 SVGAGI (reference sequence). The CDR3 runs 13 residues. The CDR3 is CVSRVTGGWEAFF. The CDR3 bases are TGTGTCAGCAGGGTAACAGGGGGCTGGGAAGCTTTCTTT.